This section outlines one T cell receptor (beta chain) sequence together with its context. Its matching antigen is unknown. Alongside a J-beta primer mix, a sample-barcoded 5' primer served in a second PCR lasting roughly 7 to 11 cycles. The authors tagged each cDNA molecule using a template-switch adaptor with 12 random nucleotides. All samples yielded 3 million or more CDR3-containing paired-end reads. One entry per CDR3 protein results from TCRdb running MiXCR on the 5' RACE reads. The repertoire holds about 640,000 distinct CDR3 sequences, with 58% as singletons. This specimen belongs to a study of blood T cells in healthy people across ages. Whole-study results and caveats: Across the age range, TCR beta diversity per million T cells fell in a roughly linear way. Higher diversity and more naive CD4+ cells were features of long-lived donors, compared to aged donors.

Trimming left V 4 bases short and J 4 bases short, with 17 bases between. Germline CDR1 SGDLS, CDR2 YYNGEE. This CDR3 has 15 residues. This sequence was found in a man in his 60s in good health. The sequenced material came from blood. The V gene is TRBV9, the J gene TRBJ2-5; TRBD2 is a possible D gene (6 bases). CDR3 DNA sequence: TGTGCCAGCAGCCGAGGGGACCTGGGGGGAGAGACCCAGTACTTC. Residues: CASSRGDLGGETQYF.